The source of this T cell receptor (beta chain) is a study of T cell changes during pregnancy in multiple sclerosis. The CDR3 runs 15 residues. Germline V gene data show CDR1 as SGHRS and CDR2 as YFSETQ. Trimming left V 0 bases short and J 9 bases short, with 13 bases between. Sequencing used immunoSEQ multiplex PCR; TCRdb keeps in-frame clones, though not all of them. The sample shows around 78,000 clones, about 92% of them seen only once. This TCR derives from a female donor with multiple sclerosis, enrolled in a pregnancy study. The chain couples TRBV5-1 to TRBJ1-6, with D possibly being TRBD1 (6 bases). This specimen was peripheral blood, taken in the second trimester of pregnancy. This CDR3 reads CASSLGTVEVSPLHF. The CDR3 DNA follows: TGCGCCAGCAGCTTGGGGACAGTGGAAGTTTCACCCCTCCACTTT.